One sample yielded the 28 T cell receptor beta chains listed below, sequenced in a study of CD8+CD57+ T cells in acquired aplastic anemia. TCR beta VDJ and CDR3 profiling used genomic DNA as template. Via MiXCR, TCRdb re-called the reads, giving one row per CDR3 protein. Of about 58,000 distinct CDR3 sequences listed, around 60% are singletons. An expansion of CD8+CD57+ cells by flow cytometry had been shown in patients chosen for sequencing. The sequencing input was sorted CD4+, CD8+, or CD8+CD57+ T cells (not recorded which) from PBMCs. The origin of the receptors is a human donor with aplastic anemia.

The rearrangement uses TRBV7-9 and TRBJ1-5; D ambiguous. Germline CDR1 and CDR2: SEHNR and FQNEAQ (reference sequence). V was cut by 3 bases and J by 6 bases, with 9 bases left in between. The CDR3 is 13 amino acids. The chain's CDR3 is CASSLGSGQPQHF. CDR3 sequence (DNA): TGTGCCAGCAGCTTGGGGTCTGGTCAGCCCCAGCATTTT.

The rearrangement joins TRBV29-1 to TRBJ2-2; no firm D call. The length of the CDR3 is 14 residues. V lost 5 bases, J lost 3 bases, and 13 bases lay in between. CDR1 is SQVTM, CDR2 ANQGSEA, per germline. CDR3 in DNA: TGCAGCGTTACACGTATGGGGTACACCGGGGAGCTGTTTTTT. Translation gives CSVTRMGYTGELFF.

In DNA, the CDR3 is TGTGCCAGCAGTGGGGGCAGCAATCAGCCCCAGCATTTT. This encodes CASSGGSNQPQHF. The rearrangement uses TRBV2 and TRBJ1-5; D perhaps matches TRBD1 (5 bases). CDR3 length equals 13 residues. In germline, CDR1 is SNHLY, CDR2 FYNNEI. V lost 4 bases to trimming and J lost 1 base, with 5 bases between them.

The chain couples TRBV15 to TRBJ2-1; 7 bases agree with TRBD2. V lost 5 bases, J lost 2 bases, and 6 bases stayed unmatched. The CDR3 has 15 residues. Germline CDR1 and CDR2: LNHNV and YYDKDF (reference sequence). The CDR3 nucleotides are TGTGCCACCAGCCCGCGGGGGAGGGCCTACAATGAGCAGTTCTTC. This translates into CATSPRGRAYNEQFF.

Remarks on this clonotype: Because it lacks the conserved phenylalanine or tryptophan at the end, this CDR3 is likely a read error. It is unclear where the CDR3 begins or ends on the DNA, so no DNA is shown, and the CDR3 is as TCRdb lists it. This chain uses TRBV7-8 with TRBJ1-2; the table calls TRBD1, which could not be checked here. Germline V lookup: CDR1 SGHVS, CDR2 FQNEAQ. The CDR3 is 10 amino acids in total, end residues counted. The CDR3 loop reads CASSFRGPPA.

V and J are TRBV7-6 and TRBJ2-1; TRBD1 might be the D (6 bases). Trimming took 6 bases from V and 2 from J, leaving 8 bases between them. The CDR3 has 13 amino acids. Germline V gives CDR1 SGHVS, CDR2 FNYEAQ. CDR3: CASSWTAYNEQFF. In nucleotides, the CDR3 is TGTGCCAGCAGTTGGACAGCCTACAATGAGCAGTTCTTC.

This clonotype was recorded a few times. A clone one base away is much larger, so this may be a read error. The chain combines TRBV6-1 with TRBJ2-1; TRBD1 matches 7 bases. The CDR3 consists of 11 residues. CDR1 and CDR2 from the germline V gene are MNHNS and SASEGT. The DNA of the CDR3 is TGTGCCAGCCAGGGGGTAAATGAGCAGCTCTTC. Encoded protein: CASQGVNEQLF.

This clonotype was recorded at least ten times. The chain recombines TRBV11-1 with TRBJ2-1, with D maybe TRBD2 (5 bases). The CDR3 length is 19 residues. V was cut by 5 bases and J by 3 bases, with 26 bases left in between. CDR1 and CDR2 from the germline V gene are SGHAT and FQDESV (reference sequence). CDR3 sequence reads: CASSNQREGLLLHYNEQFF. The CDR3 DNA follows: TGTGCCAGCAGCAACCAACGTGAAGGACTCCTCCTACACTACAATGAGCAGTTCTTC. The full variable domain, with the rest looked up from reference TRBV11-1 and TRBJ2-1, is EAEVAQSPRYKITEKSQAVAFWCDPISGHATLYWYRQILGQGPELLVQFQDESVVDDSQLPKDRFSAERLKGVDSTLKIQPAELGDSAMYLCASSNQREGLLLHYNEQFFGPGTRLTVL.

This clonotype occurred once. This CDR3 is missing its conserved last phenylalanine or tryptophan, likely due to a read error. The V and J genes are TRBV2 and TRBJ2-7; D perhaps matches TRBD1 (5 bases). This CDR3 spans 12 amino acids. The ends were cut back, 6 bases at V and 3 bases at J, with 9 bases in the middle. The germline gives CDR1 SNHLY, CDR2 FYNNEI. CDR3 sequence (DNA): TGTGCCAGCAGACAGGTTGGCTACGAGCAGTACTTA. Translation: CASRQVGYEQYL.

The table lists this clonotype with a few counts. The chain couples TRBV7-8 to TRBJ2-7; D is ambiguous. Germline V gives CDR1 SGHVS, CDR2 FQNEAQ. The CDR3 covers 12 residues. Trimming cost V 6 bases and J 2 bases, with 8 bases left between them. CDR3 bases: TGTGCCAGCAGTTCCGGGCCCTACGAGCAGTACTTC. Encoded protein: CASSSGPYEQYF.

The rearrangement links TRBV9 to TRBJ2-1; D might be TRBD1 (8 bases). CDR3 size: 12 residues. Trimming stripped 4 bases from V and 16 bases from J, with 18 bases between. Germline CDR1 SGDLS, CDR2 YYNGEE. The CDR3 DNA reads TGTGCCAGCAGCTTGGGGGGGACAGGAGGTTTCTTC. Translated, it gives CASSLGGTGGFF. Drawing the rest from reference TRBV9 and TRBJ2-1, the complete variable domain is DSGVTQTPKHLITATGQRVTLRCSPRSGDLSVYWYQQSLDQGLQFLIQYYNGEERAKGNILERFSAQQFPDLHSELNLSSLELGDSALYFCASSLGGTGGFFGPGTRLTVL.

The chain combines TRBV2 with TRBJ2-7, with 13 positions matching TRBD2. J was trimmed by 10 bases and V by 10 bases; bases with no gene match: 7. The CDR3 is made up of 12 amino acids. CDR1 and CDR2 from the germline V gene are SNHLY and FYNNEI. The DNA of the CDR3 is TGTGCCACGAGGACTAGCGGGGGACAACAGTACTTC. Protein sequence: CATRTSGGQQYF.

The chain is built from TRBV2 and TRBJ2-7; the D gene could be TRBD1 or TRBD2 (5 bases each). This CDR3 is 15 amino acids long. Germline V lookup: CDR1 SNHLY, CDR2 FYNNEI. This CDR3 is CASSGAYSGTSEQYV. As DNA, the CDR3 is TGCGCCAGCAGTGGGGCCTATTCGGGAACCTCCGAGCAGTACGTC.

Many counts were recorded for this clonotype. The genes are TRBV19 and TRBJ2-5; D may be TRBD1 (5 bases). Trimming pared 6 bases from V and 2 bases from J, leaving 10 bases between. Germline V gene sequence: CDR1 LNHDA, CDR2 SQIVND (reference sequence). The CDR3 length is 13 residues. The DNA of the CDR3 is TGTGCCAGTAGAGGGGATAATCAAGAGACCCAGTACTTC. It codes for CASRGDNQETQYF.

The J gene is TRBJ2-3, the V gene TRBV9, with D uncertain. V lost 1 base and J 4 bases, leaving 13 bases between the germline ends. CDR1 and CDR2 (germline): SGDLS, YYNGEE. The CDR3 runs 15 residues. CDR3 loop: CASSVIPGEADTQYF. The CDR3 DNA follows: TGTGCCAGCAGCGTAATTCCTGGGGAAGCAGATACGCAGTATTTT.

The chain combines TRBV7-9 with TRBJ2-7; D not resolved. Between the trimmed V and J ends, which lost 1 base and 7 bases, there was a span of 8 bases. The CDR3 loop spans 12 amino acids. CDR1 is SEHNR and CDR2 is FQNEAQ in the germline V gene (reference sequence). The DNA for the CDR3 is TGTGCCAGCAGCTTAGGGGTGGGTGAGCAGTACGTC. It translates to CASSLGVGEQYV.

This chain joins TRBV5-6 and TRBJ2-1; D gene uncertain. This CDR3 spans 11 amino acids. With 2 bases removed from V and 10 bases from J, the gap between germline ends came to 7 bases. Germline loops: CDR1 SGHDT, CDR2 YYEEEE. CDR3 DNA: TGTGCCAGCAGCTTAGTGGGGGAGCAGTTCTTC. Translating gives CASSLVGEQFF.

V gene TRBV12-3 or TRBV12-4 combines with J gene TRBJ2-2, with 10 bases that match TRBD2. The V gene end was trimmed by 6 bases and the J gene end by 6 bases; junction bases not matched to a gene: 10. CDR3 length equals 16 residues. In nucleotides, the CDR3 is TGTGCCAGCAGCACGGGGACTAGCGCTTGGTCCGGGGAGCTGTTTTTT. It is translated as CASSTGTSAWSGELFF.

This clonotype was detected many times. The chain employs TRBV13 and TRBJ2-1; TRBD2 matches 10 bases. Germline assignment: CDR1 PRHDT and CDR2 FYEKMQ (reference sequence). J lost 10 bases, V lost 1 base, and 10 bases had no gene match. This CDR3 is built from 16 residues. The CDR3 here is CASSLEEPSGGREQFF. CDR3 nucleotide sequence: TGTGCCAGCAGCTTAGAAGAGCCTAGCGGGGGCAGAGAGCAGTTCTTC.

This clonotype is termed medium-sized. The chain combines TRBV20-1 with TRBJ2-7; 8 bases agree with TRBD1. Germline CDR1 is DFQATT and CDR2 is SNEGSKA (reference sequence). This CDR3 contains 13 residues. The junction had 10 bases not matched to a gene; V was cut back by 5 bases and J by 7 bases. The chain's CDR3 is CSAFRQGAGEQYF. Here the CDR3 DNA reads TGCAGTGCTTTTCGTCAGGGGGCGGGGGAGCAGTACTTC.

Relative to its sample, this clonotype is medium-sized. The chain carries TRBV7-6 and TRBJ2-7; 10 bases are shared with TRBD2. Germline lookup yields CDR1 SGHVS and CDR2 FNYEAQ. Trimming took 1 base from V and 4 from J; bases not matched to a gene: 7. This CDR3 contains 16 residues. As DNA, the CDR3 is TGTGCCAGCAGCTTAGGGGCTAGCGGGGGTCCTTACGAGCAGTACTTC. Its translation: CASSLGASGGPYEQYF.

CDR3 region: CASSLSIGIAGYGYTF. CDR3 bases: TGTGCCAGCAGTTTATCCATTGGGATCGCCGGGTATGGCTACACCTTC. The chain is built from TRBV12-3 or TRBV12-4 and TRBJ1-2; D not resolved. V lost 2 bases, J lost 5 bases, and 18 bases lay in between. The length of the CDR3 is 16 residues.

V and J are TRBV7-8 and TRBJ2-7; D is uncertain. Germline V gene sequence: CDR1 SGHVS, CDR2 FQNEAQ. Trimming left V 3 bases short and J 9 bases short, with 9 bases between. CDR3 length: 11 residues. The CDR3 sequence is CASSFDTRQYF. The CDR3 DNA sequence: TGTGCCAGCAGCTTCGATACAAGGCAGTACTTC.

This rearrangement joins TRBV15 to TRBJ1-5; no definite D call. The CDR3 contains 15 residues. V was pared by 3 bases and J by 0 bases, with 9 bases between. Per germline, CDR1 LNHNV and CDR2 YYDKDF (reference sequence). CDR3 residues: CATSRTVDSNQPQHF. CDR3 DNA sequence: TGTGCCACCAGCAGGACGGTGGATAGCAATCAGCCCCAGCATTTT.

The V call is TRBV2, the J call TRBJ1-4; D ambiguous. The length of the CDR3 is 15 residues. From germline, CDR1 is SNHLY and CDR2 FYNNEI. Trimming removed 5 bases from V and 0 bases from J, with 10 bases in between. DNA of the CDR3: TGTGCCAGCAGTAAGACCGACGCAACTAATGAAAAACTGTTTTTT. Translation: CASSKTDATNEKLFF.

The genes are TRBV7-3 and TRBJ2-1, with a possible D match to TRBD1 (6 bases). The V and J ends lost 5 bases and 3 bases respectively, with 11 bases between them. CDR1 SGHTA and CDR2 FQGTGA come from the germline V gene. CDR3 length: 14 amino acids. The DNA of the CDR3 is TGTGCCAGCAGCGGGCCGGGACACTACAATGAGCAGTTCTTC. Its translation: CASSGPGHYNEQFF.

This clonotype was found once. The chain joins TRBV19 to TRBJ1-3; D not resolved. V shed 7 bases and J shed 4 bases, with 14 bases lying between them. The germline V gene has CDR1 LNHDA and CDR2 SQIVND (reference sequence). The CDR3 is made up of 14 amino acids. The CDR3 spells CASTMLGFGNTIYF. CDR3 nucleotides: TGTGCCAGTACCATGCTGGGGTTCGGAAACACCATATATTTT.

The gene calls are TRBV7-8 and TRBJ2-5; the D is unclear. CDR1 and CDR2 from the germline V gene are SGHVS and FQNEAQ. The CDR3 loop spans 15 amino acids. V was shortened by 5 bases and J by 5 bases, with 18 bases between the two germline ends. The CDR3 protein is CASSPLGPARETQYF. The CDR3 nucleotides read TGTGCCAGCAGCCCCCTCGGACCTGCCAGGGAGACCCAGTACTTC.